The entry below gives a single T cell receptor beta chain sequence along with its context. This sample was taken from a study of PD-L1 blockade in urothelial cancer. The CDR3 has 13 residues. Trimming left V 2 bases short and J 5 bases short, with 9 bases between. From germline, CDR1 is WSHSY and CDR2 SAAADI. Sample time point: pretreatment peripheral blood. Profiling relied on immunoSEQ multiplex PCR, and the TCRdb table lists in-frame clones only, not all of them. The sample lists approximately 45,000 clones; 75% to 90% were seen once. This clonotype was sampled from a man aged 50-59 years with urothelial cancer. The source material was PBMCs, sampled around atezolizumab (anti-PD-L1) treatment. V usage is TRBV10-2 and J usage is TRBJ1-2; no clear D gene. This chain's CDR3 is CASSERGPYGYTF. The CDR3 nucleotides are TGCGCCAGCAGTGAGAGAGGCCCTTATGGCTACACCTTC.